This T cell receptor (beta chain) was documented in a study of Ad26.COV2.S vaccination and SARS-CoV-2 variants. The repertoire was sequenced with immunoSEQ multiplex PCR; TCRdb's copy has only in-frame clones and lacks some. The sample contains around 450,000 clones, less than 95% of which appear only once. From germline, CDR1 is LGHNT and CDR2 FRNRAP. The CDR3 length is 13 residues. V lost 1 base, J lost 10 bases, and 3 bases stayed unmatched. Stated treatment: roughly 18 received Ad26.COV2.S at low or high dose, single or two shots; a few received placebo; per-sample allocation not given. Material that was analyzed had been drawn on day 63 after the first vaccine or placebo injection. This clone was seen just once.

This TCR was sampled from a person aged 18-65 years who received the Ad26.COV2.S COVID-19 vaccine or a placebo. This sample comprised peripheral blood, obtained in a trial of Ad26.COV2.S vaccine versus placebo. The chain employs TRBV12-5 and TRBJ2-1; 8 bases line up with TRBD1. CDR3 amino acids: CASGLGTGREQFF. The CDR3 DNA is TGTGCTAGTGGTTTGGGGACAGGGAGGGAGCAGTTCTTC.